The present TCR beta chain was sequenced within a study of blood T cell repertoires in COVID-19 (dated by TCRdb to the early 2020s). Study-wide context: The collaborator samples originated in the United States, Italy and Spain and spanned the acute and convalescent phases of COVID-19. Samples came from the ongoing ImmuneRACE study (first 160 participants) plus 1,254 subjects from 6 global collaborators. Where available, HLA class I and class II types were obtained from metadata supplied by the sample provider rather than from assay-based typing. The repertoires were released in a freely available public database intended as a resource for research on the immune response to SARS-CoV-2. Sample metadata almost always included a de-identified subject ID, COVID-19 status, age in years and sex. The prospective study material was composed of cDNA or gDNA derived from T cells, B-cell-depleted T cells, or PBMCs. Subjects who had been exposed to COVID-19, were actively infected with it, or had recovered from it provided the deeply sampled blood TCRbeta repertoires that made up the dataset. Overall study results and their limits: How much clinical and demographic metadata was included differed by source and by participant, and the metadata was provided uncurated.

TCRbeta CDR3 regions were amplified from genomic DNA using the immunoSEQ Assay, a bias-controlled multiplex PCR. The study's processing was this. The number of nucleated cells in each sample was estimated from the amplification of reference gene primers within the assay. Sequence reads were collapsed and filtered to measure the absolute abundance of every unique TCRbeta CDR3 rearrangement. For each sample, productive Simpson clonality was calculated as the square root of Simpson's diversity index across productive rearrangements. As stored in TCRdb, this immuneACCESS dataset retains in-frame rearrangements with V and J assigned. A fraction of the clones does not appear; measured against another copy, unresolved V genes explain less than half of the discrepancy, and the remainder lacks a known reason. V, J and clone size are taken as reported in that table, and D and trimming were inferred from the DNA itself. Here the sample has roughly 140,000 clones; roughly 85% occur a single time. The top ten clones comprise less than 3% of the sample.

Per the germline V gene (reference sequence), LGHDT is the CDR1 and YNNKEL is the CDR2. From the cysteine through the phenylalanine, the CDR3 covers 17 amino acids. The DNA shown is the 51-base CDR3, in frame from base 1. The V and J ends are trimmed by 4 bases and 6 bases, leaving 24 bases between them. Remarks on this clone: Its antigen is still unknown. The sample holds no much larger clone one base away, and base qualities are not on file.

Each collaborating institution followed its own protocols to collect whole blood in K2EDTA tubes. Collaborator samples were shipped for TCRbeta analysis as frozen whole blood, isolated PBMCs, or DNA extracted from either sample type. This clonotype was obtained from a man aged 45 to 65 with acute or convalescent COVID-19. The chain couples TRBV3-1 (or the pseudogene TRBV3-2) to TRBJ1-1; TRBD1 is perhaps the D gene, given 6 matching bases. The sample was peripheral blood. The bases read TGTGCCAGCAGCCTATCCCTCTATGCGGGGGCCGGGGCTGAAGCTTTCTTT. This yields the protein CASSLSLYAGAGAEAFF.